The clone carrying this TCR beta chain was detected ten times or more. Its antigen remains unidentified. Active ophthalmopathy (CAS at least 3, NOSPECS at least 4), lasting under 3 months. Patients were excluded if they had other autoimmune diseases or uncontrolled infections, and likewise if pregnancy or lactation applied. These data belong to a study of Graves' ophthalmopathy and Graves' hyperthyroidism. CDR1 is DFQATT and CDR2 is SNEGSKA in the germline V gene (reference sequence). Germline trimming cut 1 base from V and 3 bases from J; bases unmatched to any gene: 7. The CDR3 is 15 amino acids. Study-wide findings and caveats: Forecasting of ophthalmopathy progression by the model achieved approximately 70% sensitivity and 72.22% specificity.

RNA transcripts were the source from which TCR beta CDR3 regions were amplified. RT-PCR was first run with HTBI primers, then multiplex PCR in a second round. One entry per CDR3 protein results from TCRdb running MiXCR on the multiplex PCR reads. This table holds approximately 210,000 distinct CDR3 sequences, roughly 21% found once. Source material: peripheral blood. This TCR was recovered from a woman aged 45-65 years with Graves' ophthalmopathy. The chain uses TRBV20-1 and TRBJ2-7; 9 bases map to TRBD1. This chain's CDR3 is CSARGPGQGIYEQYF. CDR3 nucleotides: TGCAGTGCTAGAGGCCCTGGACAGGGGATCTACGAGCAGTACTTC.